This T cell receptor (beta chain) is drawn from a study of breast tumors, draining lymph nodes, adjacent tissues. General study findings and limits: Findings are consistent with lymph node origin and intratumoral expansion of most tumor T cells.

This clonotype was counted ten times or more. Its antigen is not known. Each CDR3 protein gets one entry after TCRdb re-called the multiplex PCR reads with MiXCR. The sample yields 200,000 or so distinct CDR3 sequences, approximately 30% seen once. The lymph nodes were axillary draining lymph nodes from breast cancer patients. Trimming took 0 bases from V and 2 from J, leaving 15 bases between them. The CDR3 runs to 16 residues. The germline CDR1 and CDR2 sequences are SGHRS and YFSETQ. This receptor was obtained from a female donor with breast cancer. Some clones in this sample may be carry-over from other donors' samples. The sample consisted of axillary lymph node tissue. The V gene is TRBV5-1, the J gene TRBJ2-7; possibly TRBD1 for D (6 bases). The CDR3 DNA is TGCGCCAGCAGCTTGGCCAACAGGGATAGAGCCTACGAGCAGTACTTC. As protein: CASSLANRDRAYEQYF. Complete variable domain (other parts from reference TRBV5-1 and TRBJ2-7): KAGVTQTPRYLIKTRGQQVTLSCSPISGHRSVSWYQQTPGQGLQFLFEYFSETQRNKGNFPGRFSGRQFSNSRSEMNVSTLELGDSALYLCASSLANRDRAYEQYFGPGTRLTVT.